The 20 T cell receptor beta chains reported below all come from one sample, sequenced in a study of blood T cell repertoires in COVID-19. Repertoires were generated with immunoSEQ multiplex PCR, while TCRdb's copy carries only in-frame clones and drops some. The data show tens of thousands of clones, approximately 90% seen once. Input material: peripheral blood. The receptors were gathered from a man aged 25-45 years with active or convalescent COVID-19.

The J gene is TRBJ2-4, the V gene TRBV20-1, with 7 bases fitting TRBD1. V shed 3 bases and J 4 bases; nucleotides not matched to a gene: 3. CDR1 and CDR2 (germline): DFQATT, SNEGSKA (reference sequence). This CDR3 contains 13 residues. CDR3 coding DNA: TGCAGTGCTAGTTACAGGGGTAAAAACATTCAGTACTTC. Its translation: CSASYRGKNIQYF.

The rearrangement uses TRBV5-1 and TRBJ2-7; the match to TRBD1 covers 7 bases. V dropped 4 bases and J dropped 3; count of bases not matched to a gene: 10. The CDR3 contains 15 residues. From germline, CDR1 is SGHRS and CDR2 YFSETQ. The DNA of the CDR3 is TGCGCCAGCAGCCCCGGGACAAGGGGGCACTACGAGCAGTACTTC. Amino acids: CASSPGTRGHYEQYF.

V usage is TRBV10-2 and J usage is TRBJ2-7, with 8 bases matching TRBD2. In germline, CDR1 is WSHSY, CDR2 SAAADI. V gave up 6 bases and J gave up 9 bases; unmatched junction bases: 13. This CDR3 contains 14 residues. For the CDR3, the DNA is TGCGCCAGCAGCACGGGGGGGGAAAGGCATCGGCAGTACGTC. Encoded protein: CASSTGGERHRQYV.

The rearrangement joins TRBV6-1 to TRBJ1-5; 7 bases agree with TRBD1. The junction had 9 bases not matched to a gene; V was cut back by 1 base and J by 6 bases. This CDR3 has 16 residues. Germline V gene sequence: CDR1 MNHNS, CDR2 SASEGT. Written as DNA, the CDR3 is TGTGCCAGCAGTGAAGGAAGGTCAGGGGGGTTTCAGCCCCAGCATTTT. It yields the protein CASSEGRSGGFQPQHF.

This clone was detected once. CDR3 sequence reads: CASSNLDGTGTYGYTF. The CDR3 bases are TGTGCCAGCAGCAACCTAGACGGGACAGGAACCTATGGCTACACCTTC. V and J are TRBV21-1 and TRBJ1-2; the listed D gene, TRBD1, was not tested against the DNA. TRBV21-1 constitutes a pseudogene. The CDR3 spans 16 residues.

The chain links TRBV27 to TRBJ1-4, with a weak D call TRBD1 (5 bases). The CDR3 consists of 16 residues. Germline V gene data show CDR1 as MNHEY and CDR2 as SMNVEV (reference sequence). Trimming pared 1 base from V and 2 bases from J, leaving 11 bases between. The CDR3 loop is CASSLWYGGTNEKLFF. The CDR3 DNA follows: TGTGCCAGCAGTTTATGGTACGGGGGTACTAATGAAAAACTGTTTTTT.

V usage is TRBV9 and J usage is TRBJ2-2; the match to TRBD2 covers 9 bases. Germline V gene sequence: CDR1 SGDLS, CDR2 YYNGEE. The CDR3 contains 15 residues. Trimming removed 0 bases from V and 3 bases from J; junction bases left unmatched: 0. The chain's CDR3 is CASSVGLADTGELFF. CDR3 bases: TGTGCCAGCAGCGTAGGACTAGCGGACACCGGGGAGCTGTTTTTT.

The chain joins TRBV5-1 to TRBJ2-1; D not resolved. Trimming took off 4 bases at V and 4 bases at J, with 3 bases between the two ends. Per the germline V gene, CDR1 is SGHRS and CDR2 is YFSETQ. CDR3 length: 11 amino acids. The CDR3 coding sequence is TGCGCCAGCAGCACTTACAATGAGCAGTTCTTC. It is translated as CASSTYNEQFF.

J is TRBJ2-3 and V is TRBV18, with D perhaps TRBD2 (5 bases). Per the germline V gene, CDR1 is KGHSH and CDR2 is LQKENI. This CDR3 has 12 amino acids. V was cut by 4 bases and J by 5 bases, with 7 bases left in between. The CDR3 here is CASSRGGDTQYF. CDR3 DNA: TGTGCCAGCTCACGAGGAGGAGATACGCAGTATTTT.

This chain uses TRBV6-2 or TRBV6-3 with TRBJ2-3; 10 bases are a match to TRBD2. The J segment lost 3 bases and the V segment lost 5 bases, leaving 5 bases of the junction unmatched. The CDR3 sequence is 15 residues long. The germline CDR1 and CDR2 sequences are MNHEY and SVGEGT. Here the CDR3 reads CASSTPGLATDTQYF. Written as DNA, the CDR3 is TGTGCCAGCAGTACACCGGGACTAGCGACAGATACGCAGTATTTT.

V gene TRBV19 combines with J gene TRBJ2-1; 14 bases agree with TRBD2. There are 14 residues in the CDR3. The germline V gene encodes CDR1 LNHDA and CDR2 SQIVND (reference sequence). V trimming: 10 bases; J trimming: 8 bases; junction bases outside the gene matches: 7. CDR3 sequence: CATETSGGADEQFF. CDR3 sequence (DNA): TGTGCCACGGAGACTAGCGGGGGGGCCGATGAGCAGTTCTTC.

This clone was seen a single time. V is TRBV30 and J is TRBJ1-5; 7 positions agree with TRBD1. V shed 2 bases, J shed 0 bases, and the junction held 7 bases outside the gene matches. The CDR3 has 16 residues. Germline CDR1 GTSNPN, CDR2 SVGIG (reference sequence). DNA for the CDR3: TGTGCCTGGAGTCCCGCGGGACAGTATAGCAATCAGCCCCAGCATTTT. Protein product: CAWSPAGQYSNQPQHF.

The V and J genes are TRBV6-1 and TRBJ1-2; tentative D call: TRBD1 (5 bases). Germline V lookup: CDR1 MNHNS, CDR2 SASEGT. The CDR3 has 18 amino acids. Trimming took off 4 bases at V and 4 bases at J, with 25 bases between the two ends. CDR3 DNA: TGTGCCAGCAGTGCGGCGGGGGTTCTGGAAAACCGCCTCTATGGCTACACCTTC. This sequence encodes CASSAAGVLENRLYGYTF.

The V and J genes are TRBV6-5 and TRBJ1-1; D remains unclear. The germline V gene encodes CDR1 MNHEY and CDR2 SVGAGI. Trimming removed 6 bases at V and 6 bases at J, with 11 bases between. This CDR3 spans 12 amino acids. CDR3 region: CASSSGWSEAFF. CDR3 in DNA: TGTGCCAGCAGCTCAGGATGGTCTGAAGCTTTCTTT.

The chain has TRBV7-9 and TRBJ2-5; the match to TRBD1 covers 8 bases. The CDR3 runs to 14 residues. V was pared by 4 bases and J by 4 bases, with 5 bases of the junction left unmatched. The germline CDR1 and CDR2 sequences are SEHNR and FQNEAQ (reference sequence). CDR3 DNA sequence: TGTGCCAGCAGCTCAGGGGGCCTGTTAGAGACCCAGTACTTC. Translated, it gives CASSSGGLLETQYF.

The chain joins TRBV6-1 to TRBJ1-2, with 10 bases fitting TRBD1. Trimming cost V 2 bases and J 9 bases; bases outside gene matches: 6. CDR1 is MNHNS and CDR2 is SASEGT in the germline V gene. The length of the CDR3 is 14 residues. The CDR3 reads CASSENRDRGSYTF. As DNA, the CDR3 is TGTGCCAGCAGTGAAAACCGGGACAGGGGTAGCTACACCTTC.

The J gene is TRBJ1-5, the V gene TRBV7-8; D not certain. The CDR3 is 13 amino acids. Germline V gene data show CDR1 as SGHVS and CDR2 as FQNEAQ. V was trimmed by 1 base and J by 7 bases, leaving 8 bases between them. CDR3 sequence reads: CASSLDRSQPQHF. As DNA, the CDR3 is TGTGCCAGCAGCTTAGATCGGAGCCAGCCCCAGCATTTT.

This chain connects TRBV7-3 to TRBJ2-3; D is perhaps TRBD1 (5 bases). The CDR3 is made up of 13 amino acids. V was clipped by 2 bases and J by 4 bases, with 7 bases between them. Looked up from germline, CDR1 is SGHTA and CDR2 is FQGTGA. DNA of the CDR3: TGTGCCAGCAGCTTAGTAGGGGCAGATACGCAGTATTTT. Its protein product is CASSLVGADTQYF.

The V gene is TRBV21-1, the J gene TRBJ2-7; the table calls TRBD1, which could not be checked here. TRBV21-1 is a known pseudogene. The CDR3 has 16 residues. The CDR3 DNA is TGTGCCAGCAGCAACCCACGGGCAGGGGGCTCCTACGAGCAGTACTTC. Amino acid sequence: CASSNPRAGGSYEQYF.

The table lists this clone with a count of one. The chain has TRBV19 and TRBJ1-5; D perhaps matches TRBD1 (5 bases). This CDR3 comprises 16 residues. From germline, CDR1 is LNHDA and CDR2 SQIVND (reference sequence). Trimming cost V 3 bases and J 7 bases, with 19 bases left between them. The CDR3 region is CASSIGDTGGRQPQHF. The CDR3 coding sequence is TGTGCCAGTAGTATCGGCGACACGGGGGGTCGGCAGCCCCAGCATTTT.